Each of the 14 T cell receptor beta chains below was sequenced from the same sample in a study of cytomegalovirus exposure and HLA in healthy donors. PCR primers comprised 60 Vbeta and 13 Jbeta primers. Using immunoSEQ multiplex PCR, the repertoire was profiled, and TCRdb retains in-frame clones only, with some absent. In all, the sample yields about 77,000 clones. Sequencing used PBMCs. All receptors derive from a man between 50 and 59 years old in good health and CMV-seropositive.

The chain combines TRBV2 with TRBJ2-3, with TRBD1 matching 7 bases. The V gene end was trimmed by 7 bases and the J gene end by 2 bases; junction bases not matched to a gene: 12. In germline, CDR1 is SNHLY, CDR2 FYNNEI. The length of the CDR3 is 16 residues. DNA of the CDR3: TGTGCCAGCACCCGATCCGGGACAGAGATCACAGATACGCAGTATTTT. Protein product: CASTRSGTEITDTQYF. The full variable domain, with the rest looked up from reference TRBV2 and TRBJ2-3, is EPEVTQTPSHQVTQMGQEVILRCVPISNHLYFYWYRQILGQKVEFLVSFYNNEISEKSEIFDDQFSVERPDGSNFTLKIRSTKLEDSAMYFCASTRSGTEITDTQYFGPGTRLTVL.

The genes are TRBV2 and TRBJ1-2, with 9 nucleotides matching TRBD1. J gave up 7 bases and V 7 bases, and 7 bases lay outside the gene matches. The CDR3 runs to 13 residues. Germline assignment: CDR1 SNHLY and CDR2 FYNNEI. CDR3 amino acids: CASIGTGLFGYTF. The DNA of the CDR3 is TGTGCCAGCATTGGGACAGGGTTGTTTGGCTACACCTTC.

This rearrangement joins TRBV11-2 to TRBJ1-3, with a tentative D call TRBD1 (6 bases). The ends were cut back, 4 bases at V and 0 bases at J, with 13 bases in the middle. Germline V gives CDR1 SGHAT, CDR2 FQNNGV. The length of the CDR3 is 16 residues. The CDR3 coding sequence is TGTGCCAGCAGCTCGCGGGGGCCAATCTCTGGAAACACCATATATTTT. Translation: CASSSRGPISGNTIYF.

This chain uses TRBV19 with TRBJ2-1; D uncertain. CDR3 size: 11 residues. Trimming removed 4 bases from V and 9 bases from J, with 7 bases in between. Per the germline V gene, CDR1 is LNHDA and CDR2 is SQIVND (reference sequence). The CDR3 DNA sequence: TGTGCCAGTAGTACCTTGAGTGAGCAGTTCTTC. Its translation is CASSTLSEQFF.

The chain links TRBV19 to TRBJ1-5, with D possibly matching TRBD1 (6 bases). The CDR3 is 18 amino acids. Germline lookup yields CDR1 LNHDA and CDR2 SQIVND (reference sequence). The V and J ends lost 4 bases and 4 bases respectively, with 23 bases between them. The CDR3 nucleotides read TGTGCCAGTAGTAAAGCCCACACCGGGACAAGGGGAAATCAGCCCCAGCATTTT. It codes for CASSKAHTGTRGNQPQHF.

The chain combines TRBV7-9 with TRBJ2-7; D gene unclear. Between the trimmed V and J ends, which lost 4 bases and 3 bases, there was a span of 16 bases. CDR3 size: 15 residues. Per germline, CDR1 SEHNR and CDR2 FQNEAQ (reference sequence). The CDR3 loop is CASSSGFPLNYEQYF. CDR3 nucleotide sequence: TGTGCCAGCAGCTCGGGTTTTCCGTTGAACTACGAGCAGTACTTC. The full variable domain, its missing parts supplied by reference TRBV7-9 and TRBJ2-7, is DTGVSQNPRHKITKRGQNVTFRCDPISEHNRLYWYRQTLGQGPEFLTYFQNEAQLEKSRLLSDRFSAERPKGSFSTLEIQRTEQGDSAMYLCASSSGFPLNYEQYFGPGTRLTVT.

The chain couples TRBV18 to TRBJ2-2; 7 bases match TRBD1. With 6 bases clipped from V and 1 base from J, the junction kept 5 bases outside the gene matches. The CDR3 sequence is 15 residues long. Germline V CDR1 and CDR2: KGHSH, LQKENI. CDR3 coding DNA: TGTGCCAGCTCTCAGGGACAGCAGAACACCGGGGAGCTGTTTTTT. Translation gives CASSQGQQNTGELFF. The full variable domain, its missing parts supplied by reference TRBV18 and TRBJ2-2, is NAGVMQNPRHLVRRRGQEARLRCSPMKGHSHVYWYRQLPEEGLKFMVYLQKENIIDESGMPKERFSAEFPKEGPSILRIQQVVRGDSAAYFCASSQGQQNTGELFFGEGSRLTVL.

The chain couples TRBV5-1 to TRBJ1-2; no clear D. The CDR3 sequence is 13 residues long. Germline V gives CDR1 SGHRS, CDR2 YFSETQ. V lost 7 bases to trimming and J lost 2 bases, with 12 bases between them. For the CDR3, the DNA is TGCGCCAGCGGCTCGACGGGGAACTATGGCTACACCTTC. Protein product: CASGSTGNYGYTF.

The chain recombines TRBV7-9 with TRBJ2-3; TRBD2 matches at 11 bases. This CDR3 has 17 residues. CDR1 is SEHNR, CDR2 FQNEAQ, per germline (reference sequence). Losses at the gene ends were 5 bases for V and 2 bases for J; bases not matched to a gene: 9. Here the CDR3 reads CASSKGLAGGPTDTQYF. The CDR3 region has the DNA TGTGCCAGCAGCAAAGGGCTAGCGGGGGGCCCCACAGATACGCAGTATTTT.

This rearrangement joins TRBV13 to TRBJ2-1, with 9 bases aligning to TRBD2. This CDR3 has 16 amino acids. V was clipped by 3 bases and J by 9 bases; unmatched bases: 12. The germline CDR1 and CDR2 sequences are PRHDT and FYEKMQ (reference sequence). CDR3 in DNA: TGTGCCAGCAGCTTCCGAGCGGGAGGACTTGGCGGTGAGCAGTTCTTC. As protein: CASSFRAGGLGGEQFF.

This rearrangement joins TRBV5-1 to TRBJ2-3, with a weak D call TRBD1 (6 bases). Trimming took 4 bases from V and 6 from J, leaving 21 bases between them. CDR1 is SGHRS and CDR2 is YFSETQ in the germline V gene. CDR3 size: 16 residues. CDR3 amino acids: CASSPVFGTTRDTQYF. CDR3 DNA sequence: TGCGCCAGCAGCCCCGTTTTCGGGACAACCCGTGATACGCAGTATTTT.

The chain carries TRBV25-1 and TRBJ2-3; TRBD1 might be the D (6 bases). Germline lookup yields CDR1 MGHDK and CDR2 SYGVNS. V gave up 1 base and J gave up 7 bases, with 15 bases separating them. The CDR3 is 15 amino acids. The CDR3 nucleotides read TGTGCCAGCAGTGAATGGTCAGGGGCGAGCAATACGCAGTATTTT. Protein sequence: CASSEWSGASNTQYF.

J is TRBJ1-3 and V is TRBV6-1; 7 bases match TRBD1. The J segment lost 2 bases and the V segment lost 6 bases, leaving 7 bases of the junction unmatched. The CDR3 is made up of 15 amino acids. The germline gives CDR1 MNHNS, CDR2 SASEGT. As DNA, the CDR3 is TGTGCCAGCAGCTCCGGACAGGAGCCTGGAAACACCATATATTTT. Amino acids: CASSSGQEPGNTIYF.

The V call is TRBV6-1, the J call TRBJ1-1; perhaps TRBD1 as D (6 bases). The CDR3 sequence is 14 residues long. V was pared by 6 bases and J by 0 bases, with 11 bases between. From germline, CDR1 is MNHNS and CDR2 SASEGT. In nucleotides, the CDR3 is TGTGCCAGCAGAGGGGACATCATGAACACTGAAGCTTTCTTT. Translated: CASRGDIMNTEAFF.